This T cell receptor (beta chain) was documented in a study of a mutant IDH1 vaccine in newly diagnosed glioma. This clone was picked up one time. The antigen remains unidentified. The CDR3 covers 16 residues. V was pared by 4 bases and J by 2 bases, with 7 bases of the junction left unmatched. The germline gives CDR1 SGHRS, CDR2 YFSETQ. Assay: immunoSEQ multiplex PCR; the TCRdb copy retains only in-frame clones and omits some. The data contain 40,000 to 45,000 clones, about three quarters of them singletons. Time point indicated: week 23, last vaccination. Each vaccine dose was 300 ug of mutant IDH1 20-mer peptide, with topical imiquimod.

The sequences come from PBMCs, collected from a glioma patient whose treatment included an IDH1 peptide vaccine. The rearrangement links TRBV5-1 to TRBJ2-2, with 8 bases fitting TRBD2. The receptor's source is a man between 45 and 60 years old with glioma. DNA for the CDR3: TGCGCCAGCAGCGTACGGGGGGGCCCTAACACCGGGGAGCTGTTTTTT. This gives the protein CASSVRGGPNTGELFF.